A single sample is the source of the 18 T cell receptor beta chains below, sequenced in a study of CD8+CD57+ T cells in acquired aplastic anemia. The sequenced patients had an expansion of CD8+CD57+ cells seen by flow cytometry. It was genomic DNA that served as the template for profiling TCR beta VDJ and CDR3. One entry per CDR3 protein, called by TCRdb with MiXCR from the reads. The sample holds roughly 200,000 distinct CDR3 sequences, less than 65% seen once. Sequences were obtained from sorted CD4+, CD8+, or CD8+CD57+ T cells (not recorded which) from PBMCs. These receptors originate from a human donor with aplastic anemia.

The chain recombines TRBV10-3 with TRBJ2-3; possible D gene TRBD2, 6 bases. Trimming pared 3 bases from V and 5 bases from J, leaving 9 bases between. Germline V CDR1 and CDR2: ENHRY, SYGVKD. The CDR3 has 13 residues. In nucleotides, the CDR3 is TGTGCCATCAGTGACCTAGCGATAGATACGCAGTATTTT. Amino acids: CAISDLAIDTQYF.

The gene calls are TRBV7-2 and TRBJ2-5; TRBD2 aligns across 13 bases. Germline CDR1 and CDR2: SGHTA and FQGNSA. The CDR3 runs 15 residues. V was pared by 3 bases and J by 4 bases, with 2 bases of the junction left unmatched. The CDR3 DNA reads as TGTGCCAGCAGCTTCTGGACTAGCGGGAGAGAGACCCAGTACTTC. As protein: CASSFWTSGRETQYF.

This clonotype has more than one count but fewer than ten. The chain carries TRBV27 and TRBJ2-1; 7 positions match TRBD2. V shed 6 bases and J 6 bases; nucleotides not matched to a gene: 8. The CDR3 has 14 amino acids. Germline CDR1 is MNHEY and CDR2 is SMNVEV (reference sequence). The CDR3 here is CASRDGGGINEQFF. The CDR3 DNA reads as TGTGCCAGCAGGGATGGGGGGGGAATCAATGAGCAGTTCTTC.

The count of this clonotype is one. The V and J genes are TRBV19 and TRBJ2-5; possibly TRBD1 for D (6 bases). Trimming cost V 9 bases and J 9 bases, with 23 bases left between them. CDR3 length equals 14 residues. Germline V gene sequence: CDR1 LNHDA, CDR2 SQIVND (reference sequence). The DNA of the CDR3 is TGTGCCAGCGTTACCCAGGGGTCCAATCAGCCCCAGTACTTC. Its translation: CASVTQGSNQPQYF.

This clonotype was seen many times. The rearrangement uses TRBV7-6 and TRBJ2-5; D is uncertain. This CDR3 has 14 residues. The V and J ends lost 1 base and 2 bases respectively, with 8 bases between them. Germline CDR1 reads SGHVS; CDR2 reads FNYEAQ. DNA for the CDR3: TGTGCCAGCAGCTTAGAGGGCAGACAAGAGACCCAGTACTTC. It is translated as CASSLEGRQETQYF.

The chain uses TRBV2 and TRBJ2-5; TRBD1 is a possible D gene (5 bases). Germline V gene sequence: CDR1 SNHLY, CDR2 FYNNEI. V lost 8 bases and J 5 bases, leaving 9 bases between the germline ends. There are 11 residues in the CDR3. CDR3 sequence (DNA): TGTGCCAGCCAAGGGGTGGAGACCCAGTACTTC. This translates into CASQGVETQYF.

CDR3 sequence reads: CASKEGAGYGYTF. The CDR3 DNA reads as TGTGCCAGCAAAGAGGGGGCAGGCTATGGCTACACCTTC. This sequence joins TRBV7-8 and TRBJ1-2, with 7 bases lining up with TRBD1. Trimming cost V 7 bases and J 4 bases; bases outside gene matches: 6. The CDR3 length is 13 residues. Germline V CDR1 and CDR2: SGHVS, FQNEAQ. Combining the CDR3 with reference TRBV7-8 and TRBJ1-2 gives the whole variable domain GAGVSQSPRYKVAKRGQDVALRCDPISGHVSLFWYQQALGQGPEFLTYFQNEAQLDKSGLPSDRFFAERPEGSVSTLKIQRTQQEDSAVYLCASKEGAGYGYTFGSGTRLTVV.

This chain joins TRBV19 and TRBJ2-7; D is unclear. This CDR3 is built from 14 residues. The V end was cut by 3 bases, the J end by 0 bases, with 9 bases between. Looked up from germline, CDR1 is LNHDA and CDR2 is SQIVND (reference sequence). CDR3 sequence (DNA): TGTGCCAGTAGTATGGGCGCCAGCTCCTACGAGCAGTACTTC. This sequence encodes CASSMGASSYEQYF.

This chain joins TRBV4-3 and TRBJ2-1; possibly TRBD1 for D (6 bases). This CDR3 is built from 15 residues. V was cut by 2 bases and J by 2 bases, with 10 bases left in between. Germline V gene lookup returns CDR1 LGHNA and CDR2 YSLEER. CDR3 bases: TGCGCCAGCAGCCAACATCAGGGGACCTACAATGAGCAGTTCTTC. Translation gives CASSQHQGTYNEQFF.

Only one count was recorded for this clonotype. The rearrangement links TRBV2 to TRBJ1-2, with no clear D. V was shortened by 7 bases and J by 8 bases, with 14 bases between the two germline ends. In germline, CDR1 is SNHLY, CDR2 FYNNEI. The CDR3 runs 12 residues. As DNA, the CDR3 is TGTGCCAGCATGGGTGGAGCTGGCGGCTACACCTTC. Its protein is CASMGGAGGYTF.

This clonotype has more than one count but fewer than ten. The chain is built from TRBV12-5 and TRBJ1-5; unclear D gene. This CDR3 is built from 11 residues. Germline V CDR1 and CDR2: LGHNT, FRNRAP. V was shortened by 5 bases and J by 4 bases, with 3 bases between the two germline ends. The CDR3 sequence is CASGQNQPQHF. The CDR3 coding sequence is TGTGCTAGTGGTCAAAATCAGCCCCAGCATTTT.

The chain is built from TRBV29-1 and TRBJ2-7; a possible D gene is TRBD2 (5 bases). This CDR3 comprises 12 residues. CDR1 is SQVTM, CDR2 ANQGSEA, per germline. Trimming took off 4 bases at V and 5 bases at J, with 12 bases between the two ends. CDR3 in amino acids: CSVVPRRNEQYF. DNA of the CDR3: TGCAGCGTTGTACCTCGGAGGAACGAGCAGTACTTC.

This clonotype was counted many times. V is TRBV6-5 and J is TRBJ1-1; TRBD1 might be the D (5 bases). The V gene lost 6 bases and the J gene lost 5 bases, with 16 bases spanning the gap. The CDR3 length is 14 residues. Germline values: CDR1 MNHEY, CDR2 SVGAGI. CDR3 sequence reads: CASSRGVWRTEAFF. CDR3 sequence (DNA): TGTGCCAGCAGCCGGGGGGTTTGGAGGACTGAAGCTTTCTTT.

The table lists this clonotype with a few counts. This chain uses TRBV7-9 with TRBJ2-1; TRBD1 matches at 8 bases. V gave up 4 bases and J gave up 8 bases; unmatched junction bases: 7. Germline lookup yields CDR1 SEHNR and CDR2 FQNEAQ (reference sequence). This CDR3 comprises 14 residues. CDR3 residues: CASSSQTGEDEQFF. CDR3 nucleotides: TGTGCCAGCAGCTCCCAGACAGGGGAGGATGAGCAGTTCTTC. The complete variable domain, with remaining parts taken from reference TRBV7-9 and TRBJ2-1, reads DTGVSQNPRHKITKRGQNVTFRCDPISEHNRLYWYRQTLGQGPEFLTYFQNEAQLEKSRLLSDRFSAERPKGSFSTLEIQRTEQGDSAMYLCASSSQTGEDEQFFGPGTRLTVL.

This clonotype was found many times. CDR3 bases: TGTGCCAGCAGCGCGGGACAGGTGAACACTGAAGCTTTCTTT. Amino acid sequence: CASSAGQVNTEAFF. The chain employs TRBV9 and TRBJ1-1, with 8 nucleotides matching TRBD1. CDR1 and CDR2 from the germline V gene are SGDLS and YYNGEE. The CDR3 is 14 amino acids. With V trimmed by 3 bases and J by 0 bases, 1 base remained unmatched.

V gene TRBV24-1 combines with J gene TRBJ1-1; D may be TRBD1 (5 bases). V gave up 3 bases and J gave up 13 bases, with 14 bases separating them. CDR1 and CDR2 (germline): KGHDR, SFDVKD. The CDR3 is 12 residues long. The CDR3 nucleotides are TGTGCCACCAGTGATAACGACAGAAGAGTTTTCTTT. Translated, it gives CATSDNDRRVFF.

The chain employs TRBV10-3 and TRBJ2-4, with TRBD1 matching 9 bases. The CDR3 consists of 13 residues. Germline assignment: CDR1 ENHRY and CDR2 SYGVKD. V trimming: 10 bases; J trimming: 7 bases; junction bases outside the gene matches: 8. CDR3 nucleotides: TGTGCCACGGCGGGACAGGGAAGGAACATTCAGTACTTC. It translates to CATAGQGRNIQYF.

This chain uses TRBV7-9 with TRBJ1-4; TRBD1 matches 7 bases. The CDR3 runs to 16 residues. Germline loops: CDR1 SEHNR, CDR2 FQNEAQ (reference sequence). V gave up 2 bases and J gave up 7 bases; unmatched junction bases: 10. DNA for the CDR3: TGTGCCAGCAGCTTAACCGGTTCAGGGGGACTTGAAAAACTGTTTTTT. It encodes CASSLTGSGGLEKLFF.